This paragraph reports one T cell receptor beta chain. Its antigen remains undetermined. No quality values exist for individual bases; no much larger clone is one base distant. The treatment or condition label for this specimen denotes: approximately nine-day PBMC culture with coronavirus spike peptide pools or control peptides (ViraFEST assay). The study used the ViraFEST assay, which expanded antigen-specific T cells with peptide pools and then identified expanded clonotypes by TCR sequencing. The positive SARS-CoV-2 PCR tests of the convalescent patients were dated from March to December 2020, before the Alpha, Beta and Delta variants emerged in the United States. PBMCs were cultured at under 2.5 million per well in IMDM supplemented with roughly 5.2% human AB serum and 9 to 10 IU/ml IL-2, with about 9 ug/ml peptide pools added. On days 3 and 7, half of the culture medium was replaced with fresh IL-2-containing medium. After nine to eleven days of culture, CD4+ T cells were isolated by negative selection with the EasySep CD4+ T cell isolation kit. Ficoll-Paque Plus gradient centrifugation was used to isolate PBMCs from whole blood, and the isolated PBMCs were then either used fresh or cryopreserved at -140C. In general, triplicate wells were set up for every culture condition.

The sample belongs to a study of vaccination and CD4 T cells after COVID-19 (dated by TCRdb to about 2022). Context from the whole study: Convalescent patients had a positive SARS-CoV-2 result on nasal swab PCR, and of these patients, several had mild disease and one had severe disease. The convalescent cohort comprised six males and four females, including two Hispanic individuals, seven Caucasians, two Asians and one multiracial person. Each participant got two doses of either the Pfizer-BioNTech BNT162b2 vaccine (n=8) or the Moderna mRNA-1273 vaccine (n=2). Post-COVID blood samples from convalescent patients were collected a median of around 100 days after diagnosis, with a range of 35 to 161 days. Post-vaccine blood samples were obtained a median of about 70 days after the second vaccine dose, with a range of 14 to 241 days. For stimulating the cultures, overlapping spike peptide pools were used, derived from SARS-CoV-2 as well as from the common cold coronaviruses HCoV-NL63, HCoV-OC43 and HCoV-229E. As controls, cultures received a CEFX viral epitope pool (the positive control), an HIV-1 Nef peptide pool (the negative control), or no peptide at all. In over 8 COVID-19 convalescent patients and a few infection-naive healthy vaccine recipients, researchers compared the spike-specific CD4+ TCR repertoire from before mRNA vaccination with the repertoire from after. What the work shows at the level of the full study, not this receptor alone: Of the vaccine-specific clones found in convalescent patients, nearly all (304 of 307) were mono-reactive for SARS-CoV-2 spike instead of being cross-reactive with common cold coronaviruses. The number of convalescent patients in the study was relatively small, and the study did not examine early timepoints following natural infection. The median number of SARS-CoV-2-reactive clonotypes rose from 20 to 25 after infection to 30 to 45 after vaccination, but the change was not significant. In convalescent patients, a median roughly 83% of post-vaccine SARS-CoV-2-reactive clones were detected only after vaccination, and vaccine-specific priming was suggested by this finding.

There are 13 amino acids in the CDR3, from cysteine to phenylalanine inclusive. The sequence is cut down to CDR3 DNA, 39 bases in frame from base 1. The library was made by PCR. DNA from cultured CD4+ T cells underwent TCR sequencing with the Oncomine TCR Beta short-read assay at the Johns Hopkins FTIC core. The QIAamp micro DNA kit was used to extract genomic DNA from the cultured CD4+ T cells. Oncomine TCR Beta libraries from cultured CD4+ T cells were pooled with unique dual indexes and sequenced on an Illumina iSeq 100. The source study handled its data this way. Non-productive sequences were filtered out, and CDR3s that did not start with C, did not end with F or W, or were shorter than 7 amino acids were discarded. The MANAFEST web application identified antigen-specific clonotypes by comparing peptide-stimulated wells against reference wells and other culture wells. To be called positive, a clone needed an FDR below 0.05, an odds ratio above 5, and a productive frequency above 0.1% in at least two of three replicate wells. Clonotypes that were significantly expanded in both SARS-CoV-2 spike wells and at least one common cold coronavirus spike condition were defined as cross-reactive. Using R version 3.6.1, CDR3 homology was evaluated through Levenshtein distances (stringdist) along with unrooted phylogenetic trees (ape). The raw public data were reprocessed by TCRdb itself: fastp quality trimming at Q25, MiXCR clonotype calling, in-frame beta chains only. Rows with one shared CDR3 protein collapse into an entry with the most common genes and DNA. What appears here as the V and J calls and clone size reflects TCRdb's work, not the paper's. This sample is represented by nearly 9,000 distinct CDR3 sequences; 55% to 70% of them were singletons. The ten top clones hold under 7.5% of the sample.

The source of this sequence is a human donor who had recovered from COVID-19. Recombination connected TRBV21-1 to TRBJ1-1. TRBV21-1 is a pseudogene segment. Sequenced: CD4+ T cells from blood, cultured in vitro. The nucleotide sequence is TGTGCCAGCAGGAGAAGGGATCGTGCTGAAGCTTTCTTT. Its protein reads: CASRRRDRAEAFF.